This TCR beta chain was identified during a study of control samples from healthy donors and cancer patients. The CDR3 has 14 residues. Deletions cut 1 base from V and 5 bases from J, with 11 bases between. Germline lookup yields CDR1 SGHVS and CDR2 FQNEAQ. Measured with immunoSEQ multiplex PCR; TCRdb has only the in-frame clones, and not every one. The sample has 100,000 to 150,000 clones; approximately 90% are singletons. This chain uses TRBV7-8 with TRBJ1-1; a possible D gene is TRBD1 (6 bases). This TCR was recovered from a man younger than 35 in good health. The sequenced sample consisted of blood. DNA for the CDR3: TGTGCCAGCAGCTTAGAAGGGGGAAGAACTGAAGCTTTCTTT. Translated: CASSLEGGRTEAFF.